This record concerns one T cell receptor beta chain sequence. The data stem from a study of control samples from healthy donors and cancer patients. Data came from immunoSEQ multiplex PCR; TCRdb stores just in-frame clones and leaves some out. Of around 150,000 clones detected, 94% appear once; the ten largest clones hold 14%. The V and J ends lost 0 bases and 0 bases, in that order; junction bases with no gene match: 5. The CDR3 covers 16 residues. CDR1 and CDR2 (germline): SGHDT, YYEEEE. The sequencing input was PBMCs. The receptor was isolated from a man aged 55 to 70 with colorectal cancer. The V and J genes are TRBV5-6 and TRBJ2-7; 8 bases match TRBD2. CDR3 nucleotides: TGTGCCAGCAGCTTGGATAGCGGGGCCCTCTCCTACGAGCAGTACTTC. This translates into CASSLDSGALSYEQYF. Based on the CDR3 plus reference TRBV5-6 and TRBJ2-7, the full variable domain is DAGVTQSPTHLIKTRGQQVTLRCSPKSGHDTVSWYQQALGQGPQFIFQYYEEEERQRGNFPDRFSGHQFPNYSSELNVNALLLGDSALYLCASSLDSGALSYEQYFGPGTRLTVT.